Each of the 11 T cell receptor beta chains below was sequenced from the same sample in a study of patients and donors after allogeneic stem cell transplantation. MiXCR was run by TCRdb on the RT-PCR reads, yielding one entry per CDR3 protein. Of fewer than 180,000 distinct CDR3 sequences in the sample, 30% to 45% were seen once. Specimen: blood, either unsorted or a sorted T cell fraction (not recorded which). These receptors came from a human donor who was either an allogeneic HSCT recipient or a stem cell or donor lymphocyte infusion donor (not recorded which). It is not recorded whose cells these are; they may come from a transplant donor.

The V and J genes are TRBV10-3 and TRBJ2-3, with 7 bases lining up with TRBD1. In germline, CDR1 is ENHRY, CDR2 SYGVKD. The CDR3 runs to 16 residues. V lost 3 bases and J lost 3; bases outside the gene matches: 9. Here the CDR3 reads CAISEYDRVSTDTQYF. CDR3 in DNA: TGTGCCATCAGTGAATACGACAGGGTATCGACAGATACGCAGTATTTT.

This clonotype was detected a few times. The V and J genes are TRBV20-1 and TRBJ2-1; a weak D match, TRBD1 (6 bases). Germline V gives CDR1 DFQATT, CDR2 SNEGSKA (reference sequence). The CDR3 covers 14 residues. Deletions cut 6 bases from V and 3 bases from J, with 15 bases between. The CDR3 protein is CSATPPGHYNEQFF. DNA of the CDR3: TGCAGTGCCACCCCGCCGGGACACTACAATGAGCAGTTCTTC.

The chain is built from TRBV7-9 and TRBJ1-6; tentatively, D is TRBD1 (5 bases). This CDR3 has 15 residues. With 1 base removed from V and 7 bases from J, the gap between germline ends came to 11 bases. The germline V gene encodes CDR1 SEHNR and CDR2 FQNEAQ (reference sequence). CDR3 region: CASSLGGSVNSPLHF. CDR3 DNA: TGTGCCAGCAGCTTAGGGGGGTCGGTAAATTCACCCCTCCACTTT.

CDR3 loop: CASSPGQGATQYF. The CDR3 bases are TGTGCCAGCAGTCCAGGACAGGGGGCGACCCAGTACTTC. The chain recombines TRBV27 with TRBJ2-5; 11 bases fit TRBD1. Germline values: CDR1 MNHEY, CDR2 SMNVEV (reference sequence). There are 13 residues in the CDR3. V dropped 5 bases and J dropped 7; count of bases not matched to a gene: 3.

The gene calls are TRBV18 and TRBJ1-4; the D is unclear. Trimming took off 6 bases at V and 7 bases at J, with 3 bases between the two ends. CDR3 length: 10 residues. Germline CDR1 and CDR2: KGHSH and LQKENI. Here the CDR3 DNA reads TGTGCCAGCTCCGTTGAAAAACTGTTTTTT. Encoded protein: CASSVEKLFF.

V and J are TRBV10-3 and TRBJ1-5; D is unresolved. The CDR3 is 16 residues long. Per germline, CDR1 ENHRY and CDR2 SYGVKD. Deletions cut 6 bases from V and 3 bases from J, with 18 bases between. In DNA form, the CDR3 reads TGTGCCATCAGCATGACGCCGGACGGAGTCAATCAGCCCCAGCATTTT. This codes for CAISMTPDGVNQPQHF.

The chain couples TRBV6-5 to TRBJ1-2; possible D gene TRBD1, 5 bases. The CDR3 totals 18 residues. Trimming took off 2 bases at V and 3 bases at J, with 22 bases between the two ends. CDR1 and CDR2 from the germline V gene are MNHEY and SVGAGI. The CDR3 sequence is CASSYGLGPTEKDYGYTF. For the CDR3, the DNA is TGTGCCAGCAGTTACGGGCTGGGACCCACGGAGAAGGACTATGGCTACACCTTC.

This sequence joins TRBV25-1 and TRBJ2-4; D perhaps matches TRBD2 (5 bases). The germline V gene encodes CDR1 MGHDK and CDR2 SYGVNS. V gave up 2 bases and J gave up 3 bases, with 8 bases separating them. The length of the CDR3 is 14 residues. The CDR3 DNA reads TGTGCCAGCAGTGAAATCGGGGACAAAAACATTCAGTACTTC. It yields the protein CASSEIGDKNIQYF.

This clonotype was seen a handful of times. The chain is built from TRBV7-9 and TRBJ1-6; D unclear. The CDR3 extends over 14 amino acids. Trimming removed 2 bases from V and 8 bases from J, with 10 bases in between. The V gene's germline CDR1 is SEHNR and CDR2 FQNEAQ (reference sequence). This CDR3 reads CASSLNRWDSPLHF. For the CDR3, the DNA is TGTGCCAGCAGCTTAAACCGGTGGGATTCACCCCTCCACTTT.

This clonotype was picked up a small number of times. The CDR3 is CASSPRVLGGYTF. DNA for the CDR3: TGTGCCAGCAGTCCCAGGGTTCTGGGGGGCTACACCTTC. The chain is built from TRBV12-3 or TRBV12-4 and TRBJ1-2; TRBD1 might be the D (5 bases). V shed 5 bases and J shed 8 bases, with 15 bases lying between them. This CDR3 spans 13 amino acids.

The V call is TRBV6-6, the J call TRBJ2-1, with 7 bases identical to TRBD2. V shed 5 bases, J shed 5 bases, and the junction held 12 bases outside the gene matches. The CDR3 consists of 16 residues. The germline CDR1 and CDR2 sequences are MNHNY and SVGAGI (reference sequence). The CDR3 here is CASSARRSSGNNEQFF. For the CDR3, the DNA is TGTGCCAGCAGTGCCCGGCGGTCTAGCGGCAACAATGAGCAGTTCTTC.